One and the same sample provided the 14 T cell receptor beta chains below, sequenced in a study of radiation and T cells in renal cell carcinoma. Sequencing used immunoSEQ multiplex PCR; TCRdb keeps in-frame clones, though not all of them. The data contain 87,000 or so clones, approximately 86% of them singletons. Time point meaning: baseline pretreatment blood. Stated treatment: 15 Gy SBRT to primary tumor, nephrectomy 4 weeks later. The starting material was blood, obtained from a patient whose treatment included radiotherapy and nephrectomy. All receptors come from a man over 45 with renal cell carcinoma.

The chain is built from TRBV5-4 and TRBJ2-1, with a weak D call TRBD1 (6 bases). Germline values: CDR1 SGHNT, CDR2 YYREEE (reference sequence). Trimming removed 4 bases at V and 3 bases at J, with 14 bases between. The CDR3 sequence is 15 residues long. This chain's CDR3 is CASSPGDGNYNEQFF. CDR3 in DNA: TGTGCCAGCAGCCCAGGGGATGGGAACTACAATGAGCAGTTCTTC.

The rearrangement uses TRBV2 and TRBJ2-4, with D possibly being TRBD2 (6 bases). This CDR3 spans 14 amino acids. V lost 0 bases, J lost 9 bases, and 12 bases lay in between. Germline V CDR1 and CDR2: SNHLY, FYNNEI. For the CDR3, the DNA is TGTGCCAGCAGTGAAGCGGGGACTTACGGCATTCAGTACTTC. It specifies CASSEAGTYGIQYF.

This clone has just a few counts. The V gene is TRBV6-5, the J gene TRBJ2-2, with D tentatively TRBD2 (6 bases). Germline-derived CDR1 and CDR2 are MNHEY and SVGAGI. This CDR3 is 15 amino acids long. The ends were cut back, 6 bases at V and 4 bases at J, with 15 bases in the middle. CDR3 coding DNA: TGTGCCAGCAGGACTGGAGGGCTCTCCACCGGGGAGCTGTTTTTT. Translation gives CASRTGGLSTGELFF.

This chain links TRBV4-1 with TRBJ2-2; no clear D. In germline, CDR1 is MGHRA, CDR2 YSYEKL. The CDR3 is 14 residues long. V lost 5 bases and J lost 2, with 9 bases in between. The CDR3 bases are TGCGCCAGCAGCTTTAGCCCCAACACCGGGGAGCTGTTTTTT. This gives the protein CASSFSPNTGELFF.

The chain links TRBV7-9 to TRBJ1-1; D is ambiguous. Trimming took 7 bases from V and 0 from J, leaving 12 bases between them. Per the germline V gene, CDR1 is SEHNR and CDR2 is FQNEAQ (reference sequence). There are 14 residues in the CDR3. The CDR3 DNA reads as TGTGCCAGCAACAGCTTCGACGTGAACACTGAAGCTTTCTTT. Translating it yields CASNSFDVNTEAFF. Based on the CDR3 plus reference TRBV7-9 and TRBJ1-1, the full variable domain is DTGVSQNPRHKITKRGQNVTFRCDPISEHNRLYWYRQTLGQGPEFLTYFQNEAQLEKSRLLSDRFSAERPKGSFSTLEIQRTEQGDSAMYLCASNSFDVNTEAFFGQGTRLTVV.

The V and J genes are TRBV5-6 and TRBJ1-2; the D is unclear. The CDR3 consists of 16 residues. From germline, CDR1 is SGHDT and CDR2 YYEEEE. Trimming left V 1 base short and J 5 bases short, with 18 bases between. The CDR3: CASSLSEGLDGYGYTF. Here the CDR3 DNA reads TGTGCCAGCAGCTTGTCCGAGGGTTTGGATGGTTATGGCTACACCTTC.

The gene calls are TRBV27 and TRBJ2-7; 7 bases fit TRBD2. The germline gives CDR1 MNHEY, CDR2 SMNVEV (reference sequence). Losses at the gene ends were 1 base for V and 6 bases for J; bases not matched to a gene: 9. The CDR3 runs to 15 residues. This CDR3 is CASSLFPGTTREQYF. CDR3 sequence (DNA): TGTGCCAGCAGTTTATTCCCCGGGACTACCCGCGAGCAGTACTTC.

This rearrangement joins TRBV19 to TRBJ2-7, with 7 bases that match TRBD2. This CDR3 contains 12 residues. V was pared by 10 bases and J by 6 bases, with 9 bases of the junction left unmatched. Per germline, CDR1 LNHDA and CDR2 SQIVND (reference sequence). CDR3 sequence reads: CATGLTSSEQYF. For the CDR3, the DNA is TGTGCCACCGGGTTGACTAGCTCCGAGCAGTACTTC.

The chain uses TRBV28 and TRBJ2-7; D unresolved. The CDR3 is 12 amino acids. Germline loops: CDR1 MDHEN, CDR2 SYDVKM. Trimming removed 2 bases at V and 5 bases at J, with 7 bases between. CDR3 in DNA: TGTGCCAGCAGTTTACGCCTAAACGAGCAGTACTTC. Translation gives CASSLRLNEQYF. Full variable domain (rest looked up from reference TRBV28 and TRBJ2-7): DVKVTQSSRYLVKRTGEKVFLECVQDMDHENMFWYRQDPGLGLRLIYFSYDVKMKEKGDIPEGYSVSREKKERFSLILESASTNQTSMYLCASSLRLNEQYFGPGTRLTVT.

The chain recombines TRBV4-3 with TRBJ2-2; D might be TRBD2 (6 bases). V was pared by 4 bases and J by 3 bases, with 18 bases between. This CDR3 spans 17 amino acids. The germline V gene has CDR1 LGHNA and CDR2 YSLEER. In nucleotides, the CDR3 is TGCGCCAGCAGCCCCCCCGTGGGCGGGGTTTACACCGGGGAGCTGTTTTTT. Translated, it gives CASSPPVGGVYTGELFF.

The rearrangement uses TRBV7-3 and TRBJ1-1; D not certain. The V gene's germline CDR1 is SGHTA and CDR2 FQGTGA. The germline V and J ends were trimmed by 4 bases and 3 bases, with 9 bases remaining between them. This CDR3 comprises 13 residues. This CDR3 reads CASSSRPDTEAFF. In DNA form, the CDR3 reads TGTGCCAGCAGCTCACGTCCGGACACTGAAGCTTTCTTT.

The rearrangement joins TRBV11-1 to TRBJ2-7, with unresolved D. Per the germline V gene, CDR1 is SGHAT and CDR2 is FQDESV (reference sequence). The length of the CDR3 is 13 residues. Trimming removed 0 bases at V and 3 bases at J, with 6 bases between. Here the CDR3 DNA reads TGTGCCAGCAGCTTAGCGGAAGGCTACGAGCAGTACTTC. It yields the protein CASSLAEGYEQYF.

J is TRBJ2-2 and V is TRBV10-2; the match to TRBD2 covers 16 bases. The junction had 6 bases not matched to a gene; V was cut back by 6 bases and J by 5 bases. Germline CDR1 is WSHSY and CDR2 is SAAADI. CDR3 length equals 17 residues. The CDR3 nucleotides read TGCGCCAGCAGCGACCCGGGACTAGCGGGAGGGACCGGGGAGCTGTTTTTT. This sequence encodes CASSDPGLAGGTGELFF.

V is TRBV27 and J is TRBJ2-1; 11 positions agree with TRBD2. The V and J ends lost 6 bases and 4 bases, in that order; junction bases with no gene match: 20. Germline V gene sequence: CDR1 MNHEY, CDR2 SMNVEV (reference sequence). The CDR3 is 20 amino acids. The CDR3 DNA follows: TGTGCCAGCAGCGGAAACAGGGGGAAGTTTGGGACTAGCGGATACAATGAGCAGTTCTTC. This encodes CASSGNRGKFGTSGYNEQFF.